The text below deals with one T cell receptor (beta chain). This receptor's antigen is unknown. No base-level quality is on record; no much larger clone is a single base apart. Patients with autoimmune disease history or receiving systemic immunosuppression were excluded from the trial. In every dose cohort, peripheral blood was drawn for TCR sequencing at baseline, cycle 4 day 1, and cycle 7 day 1. The samples were taken from a phase I, first-in-human, multicenter, open-label dose-escalation trial of ivuxolimab. Adults with locally advanced or metastatic melanoma, renal cell carcinoma, hepatocellular carcinoma or head and neck squamous cell carcinoma were enrolled in the trial. CD4+ and CD8+ T cells were sorted separately from peripheral blood before TCR sequencing. To sequence the TCRbeta CDR3 region, genomic DNA was isolated from the sorted cells. The immunoSEQ Assay was used for sequencing of TCRbeta CDR3 regions. Held by TCRdb, this immuneACCESS table contains in-frame sequences only and omits some clones. Under half of the omission traces to an unresolved V gene where checked; the cause of the rest is unknown. Present in this sample are approximately 76,000 clones, approximately 89% of which were seen just once. The ten largest clones take up approximately 0.76% of the sample.

The sample is drawn from a study of OX40 agonist ivuxolimab in advanced cancers. For context, the study as a whole: Ivuxolimab was an agonistic, fully human IgG2 monoclonal antibody directed against OX40 (CD134), a costimulatory receptor. Intravenous ivuxolimab was administered to patients every 2 weeks at six dose levels: 0.01, 0.1, 0.3, 1.5, 3 and 10 mg/kg. A male proportion of 82.7% and a mean age of approximately 55 years, ranging from 23 to 79, were recorded for the dose-escalation cohort. Among the roughly 50 dose-escalation patients, approximately 20 had hepatocellular carcinoma, roughly 15 melanoma, 9 renal cell carcinoma and 9 head and neck cancer. Patients were allowed to have had prior anti-PD-1, anti-PD-L1 or anti-CTLA-4 therapy, and approximately 41% of the dose-escalation patients had previously received checkpoint inhibitors. Partial responses occurred in three dose-escalation patients: two with cutaneous melanoma and one with hepatocellular carcinoma. The paper reports the monotherapy dose-escalation portion (N of about 47 patients) of the phase I ivuxolimab trial. Peripheral TCRbeta sequencing was intended to test whether TCR sequence diversity was altered and clonal T-cell expansion was caused by ivuxolimab. Overall results and qualifications from the work: At doses of 0.1 to 3.0 mg/kg, clonal expansion of both CD4+ and CD8+ blood T cells was observed from baseline to week 6. Which antigens the clonally expanded peripheral T cells were specific for was not determined. Low levels of normalized T-cell clonal expansion were also seen in some nonresponding patients. In partial responders in the 0.1-3.0 mg/kg groups, normalized peripheral clonal expansion was found to be among the lowest, especially among CD8+ T cells. After ivuxolimab, expanded clones were on average more numerous among CD8+ T cells than among CD4+ T cells.

The TCR originated in an adult with an advanced solid tumor such as melanoma, head and neck, liver or kidney cancer. This sample comprised CD4+ or CD8+ T cells sorted from blood, obtained in a trial of the OX40 agonist ivuxolimab.

The nucleotide sequence is given as TGCGCCAGCAGCCCGATGTCCACCGGGACTCGGGCGGATACGCAGTATTTT. It is translated as CASSPMSTGTRADTQYF. The V and J segments used are TRBV10-2 and TRBJ2-3; 6 matching bases give a weak D call of TRBD2. Measured from the cysteine to the phenylalanine, the CDR3 is 17 residues long. The kept DNA is CDR3 alone, 51 bases in frame from the first base. Looking up the germline V gene yields CDR1 WSHSY and CDR2 SAAADI. V is pared back by 6 bases and J by 6 bases, with 25 bases lying between the germline termini.